This T cell receptor beta chain was identified in a study of T-cell memory formation after mild COVID-19. Findings and limits, study-wide: CD4+ bias marked clones expanding day 15 to 37, unlike balanced contracting clones.

This clonotype occurred a few times. Its matching antigen is unknown. Per the germline V gene, CDR1 is DFQATT and CDR2 is SNEGSKA (reference sequence). This CDR3 comprises 16 residues. The V gene lost 6 bases and the J gene lost 0 bases, with 21 bases spanning the gap. TCRdb re-called the 5' RACE reads with MiXCR, one entry per CDR3 protein. The data hold roughly 150,000 distinct CDR3 sequences, with roughly 15% observed a single time. The receptor was derived from an adult woman who had mild COVID-19 (a few samples of this study predate the infection). Cell type and time point are not known. This rearrangement joins TRBV20-1 to TRBJ2-7; possible D gene TRBD2, 6 bases. The sample consisted of PBMCs or a T cell subset sorted from them (not recorded which). The CDR3, as DNA: TGCAGTGCCCGTGCGTACGGGGGTCAGCACTCCTACGAGCAGTACTTC. Translation gives CSARAYGGQHSYEQYF.